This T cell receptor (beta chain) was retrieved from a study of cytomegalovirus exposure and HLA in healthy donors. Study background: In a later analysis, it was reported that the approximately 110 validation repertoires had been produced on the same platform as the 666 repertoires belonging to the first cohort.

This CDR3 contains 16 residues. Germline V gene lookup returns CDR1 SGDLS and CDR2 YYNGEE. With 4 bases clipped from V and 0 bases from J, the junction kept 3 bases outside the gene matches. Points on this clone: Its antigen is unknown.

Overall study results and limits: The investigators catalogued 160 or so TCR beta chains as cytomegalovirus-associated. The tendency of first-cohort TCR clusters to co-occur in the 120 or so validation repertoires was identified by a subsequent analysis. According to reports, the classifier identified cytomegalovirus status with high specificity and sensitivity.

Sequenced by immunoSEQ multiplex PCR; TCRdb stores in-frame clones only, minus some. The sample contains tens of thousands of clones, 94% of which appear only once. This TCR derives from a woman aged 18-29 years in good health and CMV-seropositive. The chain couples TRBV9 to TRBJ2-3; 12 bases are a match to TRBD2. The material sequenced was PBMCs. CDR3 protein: CASSLAGGRSTDTQYF. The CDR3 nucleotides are TGTGCCAGCAGCCTAGCGGGAGGGCGTAGCACAGATACGCAGTATTTT. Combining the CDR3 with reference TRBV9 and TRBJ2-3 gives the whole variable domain DSGVTQTPKHLITATGQRVTLRCSPRSGDLSVYWYQQSLDQGLQFLIQYYNGEERAKGNILERFSAQQFPDLHSELNLSSLELGDSALYFCASSLAGGRSTDTQYFGPGTRLTVL.